The present T cell receptor (beta chain) was sequenced within a study of shared clonotypes between healthy human individuals. Study observations and caveats: Among donors, sharing of clonotypes was expected to be affected by sequencing depth.

DNA from unsorted PBMC was sequenced on ten immunoSEQ deep assay plates. The table came from immunoSEQ multiplex PCR; TCRdb's copy has only in-frame clones and leaves some out. The sample includes about 560,000 clones, roughly 79% of them seen just once. To note about this clone: The antigen is unknown.

Germline CDR1 SGHRS, CDR2 YFSETQ. The CDR3 is 14 amino acids. Trimming removed 3 bases at V and 4 bases at J, with 11 bases between. The TCR originated in a woman aged 40 to 55 in good health. Some clones in this sample may be carry-over from other donors' samples. The sequencing input was PBMCs. The rearrangement joins TRBV5-1 to TRBJ2-1; D tentatively fits TRBD1 or TRBD2 (5 bases each). The CDR3 sequence is CASSYRDGYNEQFF. CDR3 bases: TGCGCCAGCAGCTACCGGGACGGATACAATGAGCAGTTCTTC.